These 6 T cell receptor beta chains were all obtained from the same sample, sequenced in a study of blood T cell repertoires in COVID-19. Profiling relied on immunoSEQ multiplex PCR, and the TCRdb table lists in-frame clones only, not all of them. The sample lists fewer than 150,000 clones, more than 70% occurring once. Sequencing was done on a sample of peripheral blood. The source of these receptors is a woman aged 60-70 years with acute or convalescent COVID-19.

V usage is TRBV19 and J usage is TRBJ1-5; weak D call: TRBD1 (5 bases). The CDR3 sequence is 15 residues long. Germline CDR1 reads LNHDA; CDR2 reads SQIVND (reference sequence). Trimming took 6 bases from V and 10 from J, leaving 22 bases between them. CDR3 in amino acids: CASRPPPGPSEPQHF. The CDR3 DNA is TGTGCCAGTAGACCTCCTCCAGGGCCCAGCGAACCCCAGCATTTT. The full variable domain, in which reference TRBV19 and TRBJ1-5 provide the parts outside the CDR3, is DGGITQSPKYLFRKEGQNVTLSCEQNLNHDAMYWYRQDPGQGLRLIYYSQIVNDFQKGDIAEGYSVSREKKESFPLTVTSAQKNPTAFYLCASRPPPGPSEPQHFGDGTRLSIL.

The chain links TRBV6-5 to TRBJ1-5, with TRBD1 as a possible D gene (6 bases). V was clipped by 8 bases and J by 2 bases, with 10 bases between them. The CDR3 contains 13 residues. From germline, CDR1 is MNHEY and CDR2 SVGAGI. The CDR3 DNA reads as TGTGCCAGCGCGGGGGCGCGCAATCAGCCCCAGCATTTT. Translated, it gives CASAGARNQPQHF.

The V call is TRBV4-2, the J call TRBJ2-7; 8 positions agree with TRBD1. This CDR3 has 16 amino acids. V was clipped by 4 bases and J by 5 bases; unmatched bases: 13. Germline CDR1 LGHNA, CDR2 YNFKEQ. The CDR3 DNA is TGTGCCAGCAGCCTCAATGTCGTCGGACAGGGAGACGAGCAGTACTTC. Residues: CASSLNVVGQGDEQYF.

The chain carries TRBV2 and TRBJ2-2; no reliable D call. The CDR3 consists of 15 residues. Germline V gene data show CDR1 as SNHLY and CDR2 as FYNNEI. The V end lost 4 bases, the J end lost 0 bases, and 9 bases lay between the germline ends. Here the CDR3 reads CASSATGANTGELFF. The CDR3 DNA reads TGTGCCAGCAGTGCGACCGGAGCGAACACCGGGGAGCTGTTTTTT.

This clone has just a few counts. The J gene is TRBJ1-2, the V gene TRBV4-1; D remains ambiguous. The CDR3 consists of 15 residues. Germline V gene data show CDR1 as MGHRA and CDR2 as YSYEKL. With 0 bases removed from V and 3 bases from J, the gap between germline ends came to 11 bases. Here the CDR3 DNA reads TGCGCCAGCAGCCAAGATCTGGGGAGCGACTATGGCTACACCTTC. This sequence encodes CASSQDLGSDYGYTF.

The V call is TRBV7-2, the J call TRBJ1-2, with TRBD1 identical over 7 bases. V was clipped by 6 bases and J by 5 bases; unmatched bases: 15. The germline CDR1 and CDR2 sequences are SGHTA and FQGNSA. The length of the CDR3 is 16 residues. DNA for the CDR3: TGTGCCAGCAGTTATAGCGCGAGACAGGGACTTTATGGCTACACCTTC. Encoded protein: CASSYSARQGLYGYTF. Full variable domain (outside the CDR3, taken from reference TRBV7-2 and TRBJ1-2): GAGVSQSPSNKVTEKGKDVELRCDPISGHTALYWYRQSLGQGLEFLIYFQGNSAPDKSGLPSDRFSAERTGGSVSTLTIQRTQQEDSAVYLCASSYSARQGLYGYTFGSGTRLTVV.